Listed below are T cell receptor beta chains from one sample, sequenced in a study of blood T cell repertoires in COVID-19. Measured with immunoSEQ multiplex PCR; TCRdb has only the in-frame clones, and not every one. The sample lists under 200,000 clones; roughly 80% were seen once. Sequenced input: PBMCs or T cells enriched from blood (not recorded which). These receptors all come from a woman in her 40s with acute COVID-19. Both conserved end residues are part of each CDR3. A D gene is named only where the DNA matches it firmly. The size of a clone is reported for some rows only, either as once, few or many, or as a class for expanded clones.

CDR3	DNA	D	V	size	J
CASSLSVTDTQYF	TGTGCCAGCAGCTTGTCAGTCACAGATACGCAGTATTTT	NA	TRBV5-4	NA	TRBJ2-3
CASSQDPGGLVEQFF	TGCGCCAGCAGCCAAGACCCGGGAGGGCTTGTTGAGCAGTTCTTC	TRBD2	TRBV4-1	once	TRBJ2-1
CASSPPSLLYEQYF	TGTGCCAGCTCACCACCGAGCCTACTATACGAGCAGTACTTC	NA	TRBV18	NA	TRBJ2-7
CASSFNFRGSTDTQYF	TGTGCCAGCAGCTTTAATTTTAGAGGTAGCACAGATACGCAGTATTTT	NA	TRBV5-8	NA	TRBJ2-3
CASSLQGWNTEAFF	TGTGCCAGCAGCTTACAGGGATGGAACACTGAAGCTTTCTTT	NA	TRBV11-2	NA	TRBJ1-1
CSVELESMNTEAFF	TGCAGCGTTGAATTAGAGAGCATGAACACTGAAGCTTTCTTT	NA	TRBV29-1	NA	TRBJ1-1
CSASLIGRAHNEQFF	TGCAGTGCTAGTCTTATCGGGAGGGCCCACAATGAGCAGTTCTTC	TRBD2	TRBV20-1	NA	TRBJ2-1
CASKKTGGAESNYGYTF	TGTGCCAGTAAGAAGACAGGGGGCGCGGAATCTAACTATGGCTACACCTTC	TRBD1	TRBV19	few	TRBJ1-2
CATGGNNVGELFF	TGTGCCACTGGGGGGAATAATGTGGGGGAGCTGTTTTTT	NA	TRBV2	NA	TRBJ2-2
CASRATGDTQYF	TGTGCCAGCAGAGCCACAGGGGATACGCAGTATTTT	NA	TRBV3-1/TRBV3-2	NA	TRBJ2-3
CSVGWTVRDEQFF	TGCAGCGTTGGTTGGACAGTTCGGGATGAGCAGTTCTTC	NA	TRBV29-1	NA	TRBJ2-1
CASSLEEHTEAFF	TGCGCCAGCAGCTTGGAGGAGCACACTGAAGCTTTCTTT	NA	TRBV5-1	NA	TRBJ1-1
CASSPPGAGGYTF	TGTGCCAGCTCACCACCGGGGGCAGGTGGCTACACCTTC	NA	TRBV18	once	TRBJ1-2
CASSIDSVSGYNEQFF	TGTGCCAGTAGTATCGATTCCGTTAGCGGCTACAATGAGCAGTTCTTC	NA	TRBV19	NA	TRBJ2-1
CASSLAGAEAQPQHF	TGCGCCAGCAGCTTGGCAGGGGCGGAGGCTCAGCCCCAGCATTTT	NA	TRBV5-1	NA	TRBJ1-5
CASTSRGGNQPQHF	TGTGCCAGTACCAGCCGGGGGGGCAATCAGCCCCAGCATTTT	NA	TRBV19	NA	TRBJ1-5
CASSPYRGILETQYF	TGTGCCAGCAGCCCCTACAGGGGGATACTAGAGACCCAGTACTTC	TRBD1	TRBV7-2	NA	TRBJ2-5
CASSSDGGYGYTF	TGCGCCAGCAGTTCAGACGGAGGCTATGGCTACACCTTC	NA	TRBV5-1	NA	TRBJ1-2
CSLSESETQYF	TGCAGCCTCAGCGAATCGGAGACCCAGTACTTC	NA	TRBV29-1	once	TRBJ2-5
CALEKGQGGYEQYF	TGTGCCCTAGAGAAGGGGCAGGGCGGCTACGAGCAGTACTTC	NA	TRBV30	NA	TRBJ2-7
CASSGLRDSRSYNEQFF	TGTGCCAGCAGTGGACTCCGGGACTCGCGCTCCTACAATGAGCAGTTCTTC	NA	TRBV6-1	NA	TRBJ2-1
CASSQDRTGNTYNEQFF	TGTGCCAGCAGCCAAGATCGGACAGGGAATACCTACAATGAGCAGTTCTTC	TRBD1	TRBV14	NA	TRBJ2-1
CASSSGTAAQETQYF	TGTGCCAGCAGCTCCGGGACAGCAGCTCAAGAGACCCAGTACTTC	TRBD1	TRBV7-9	NA	TRBJ2-5
CASSSTGTSDNEQFF	TGTGCCAGCAGCTCTACCGGGACTAGCGACAATGAGCAGTTCTTC	TRBD2	TRBV11-3	NA	TRBJ2-1
CASSSTGTGRRGEQFF	TGTGCCAGCAGTTCTACCGGGACAGGAAGGAGGGGTGAGCAGTTCTTC	TRBD1	TRBV28	once	TRBJ2-1
CSASKPGTFILGDTQYF	TGCAGTGCTAGTAAGCCTGGGACTTTTATTCTGGGAGATACGCAGTATTTT	NA	TRBV20-1	NA	TRBJ2-3
CASSSRALPRGPQHF	TGTGCCAGCAGTTCTCGGGCCCTCCCTCGGGGGCCCCAGCATTTT	NA	TRBV28	NA	TRBJ1-5
CASSSGTMNTEAFF	TGCGCCAGCAGCTCCGGGACAATGAACACTGAAGCTTTCTTT	NA	TRBV5-1	NA	TRBJ1-1
CASSFLQGREITNYGYTF	TGTGCCAGTAGTTTCCTCCAGGGGCGCGAGATTACTAACTATGGCTACACCTTC	NA	TRBV19	NA	TRBJ1-2
CAWSVAGVNTEAFF	TGTGCCTGGAGTGTAGCGGGGGTTAACACTGAAGCTTTCTTT	NA	TRBV30	NA	TRBJ1-1
CASSPTGKHGYTF	TGTGCCAGCAGTCCGACAGGCAAACATGGCTACACCTTC	NA	TRBV12-3/TRBV12-4	NA	TRBJ1-2
CASSPSWGGDENTEAFF	TGTGCCAGCAGCCCCTCGTGGGGGGGGGATGAAAACACTGAAGCTTTCTTT	NA	TRBV7-9	many	TRBJ1-1
CASSIDLRQPQHF	TGTGCCAGTAGTATAGATCTCCGTCAGCCCCAGCATTTT	NA	TRBV19	NA	TRBJ1-5
CASSYDRDFTDTQYF	TGTGCCAGCAGCTACGACAGGGATTTCACAGATACGCAGTATTTT	TRBD1	TRBV11-3	few	TRBJ2-3
CASSPSSGNRAYEQYF	TGTGCCAGCAGTCCCTCTAGCGGGAACCGGGCTTACGAGCAGTACTTC	TRBD2	TRBV27	NA	TRBJ2-7
CASRQTGHRGNSPLHF	TGTGCCAGCAGGCAGACAGGGCACCGTGGAAATTCACCCCTCCACTTT	TRBD1	TRBV25-1	once	TRBJ1-6
CASSLGTGANYNEQFF	TGTGCCAGCAGCTTGGGGACAGGGGCTAACTACAATGAGCAGTTCTTC	TRBD1	TRBV5-6	NA	TRBJ2-1